The rows below give T cell receptor beta chains drawn from one sample of a study of identical twins' blood T cells. Each CDR3 protein is one row after TCRdb ran MiXCR on the 5' RACE reads. The sample lists a few hundred thousand distinct CDR3 sequences, roughly 28% occurring once. Sequencing was carried out using PBMCs. The receptors here all came from a woman aged 18-55 years in good health. Each CDR3 is given with its conserved first and last residue. Clone size is not always given. Where it is, it says once, few, many or a class for expanded clones.

CDR3aa	abundance	v_gene	j_gene
CSAVTTSNQPQHF	few	TRBV20-1	TRBJ1-5
CASSSGPLAFF	NA	TRBV7-6	TRBJ1-1
CASNPGQGATEAFF	NA	TRBV7-9	TRBJ1-1
CASSARQVDTEAFF	few	TRBV9	TRBJ1-1
CASSLRVGGDTEAFF	NA	TRBV7-9	TRBJ1-1
CNCTGDNEQFF	few	TRBV29-1	TRBJ2-1
CSAGVGYEQYF	many	TRBV20-1	TRBJ2-7
CASSPDTYTEAFF	NA	TRBV6-5	TRBJ1-1
CASSLGDNEQFF	few	TRBV7-9	TRBJ2-1
CASRQGGVTDTQYF	NA	TRBV7-2	TRBJ2-3
CTTGSGEAFF	NA	TRBV5-5	TRBJ1-1
CASSLSSGKETQYF	NA	TRBV7-8	TRBJ2-5
CASSTRSGGGADTQYF	few	TRBV5-1	TRBJ2-3
CASSQDTSYEQYF	many	TRBV2	TRBJ2-7
CASSAWSGHEQYF	many	TRBV2	TRBJ2-7
CASSLGLVTYEQYF	few	TRBV13	TRBJ2-7
CASSPLGTGSNQPQHF	NA	TRBV18	TRBJ1-5
CASSLGSGNTEAFF	many	TRBV7-9	TRBJ1-1
CASSITTGGVYGYTF	many	TRBV2	TRBJ1-2
CASSYRTPDQPQHF	NA	TRBV6-2/TRBV6-3	TRBJ1-5
CASSSGQGNTEAFF	many	TRBV7-9	TRBJ1-1
CVSSDQALQAFF	NA	TRBV7-9	TRBJ1-1
CAIRTGNTEAFF	NA	TRBV19	TRBJ1-1
CSAGTGGRELFF	NA	TRBV29-1	TRBJ2-2
CASSYPGDGNTIYF	NA	TRBV6-6	TRBJ1-3
CASSPTPGGTYEQYF	NA	TRBV9	TRBJ2-7
CASSYSGIAGELFF	NA	TRBV6-5	TRBJ2-2
CASSSRDFTEPQHF	few	TRBV2	TRBJ1-5
CAISGGQTNYGYTF	NA	TRBV10-3	TRBJ1-2
CASSPRGVTGTGELFF	NA	TRBV3-1	TRBJ2-2
CASSEALTDTQYF	few	TRBV2	TRBJ2-3
CSAPPGTSGSNEQFF	NA	TRBV20-1	TRBJ2-1
CSASRGARDNEQFF	few	TRBV20-1	TRBJ2-1
CSAYGTAREPQHF	few	TRBV20-1	TRBJ1-5
CASSYGRTEQYF	few	TRBV6-2/TRBV6-3	TRBJ2-7
CSAPTTDRNGYTF	few	TRBV20-1	TRBJ1-2
CASSVMSGQTCEQYF	NA	TRBV9	TRBJ2-7
CAISETPGLAAYNEQFF	NA	TRBV10-3	TRBJ2-1
CSVGHRGNLQETHYF	NA	TRBV29-1	TRBJ2-5